This record looks at one T cell receptor beta chain sequence and its context. Its cognate antigen is unknown. The PCR employed 60 Vbeta primers together with 13 Jbeta primers. Per the original methods: Unique TCR beta chains numbered roughly 80 million in a later analysis, with around 10 million shared. The table came from immunoSEQ multiplex PCR; TCRdb's copy has only in-frame clones and leaves some out. That table furnishes V, J and clone size, whereas the DNA furnished D and trimming. The data show some 140,000 clones, with about three quarters seen just once and 1% to 1.5% held by the top ten. The record originates from a study of cytomegalovirus exposure and HLA in healthy donors. Study as a whole: Early released data comprised around 85 million unique TCRs from HLA-typed donors. Study conclusions and caveats: Generally TCR sequences proved uncommon, though certain public TCRs appeared in numerous donors. Solely CMV serostatus was available to characterize immune exposure.

Germline CDR1 reads SGHRS; CDR2 reads YFSETQ. V dropped 4 bases and J dropped 8 bases, with 24 bases sitting between them. This CDR3 has 16 amino acids. The sequence was collected from a male donor in good health and CMV-seropositive. Material for sequencing was PBMCs. The chain carries TRBV5-1 and TRBJ1-1; D gene uncertain. The CDR3 sequence is CASSPLGGHGDGEAFF. The CDR3 DNA is TGCGCCAGCAGCCCGCTTGGTGGCCACGGAGACGGCGAAGCTTTCTTT.